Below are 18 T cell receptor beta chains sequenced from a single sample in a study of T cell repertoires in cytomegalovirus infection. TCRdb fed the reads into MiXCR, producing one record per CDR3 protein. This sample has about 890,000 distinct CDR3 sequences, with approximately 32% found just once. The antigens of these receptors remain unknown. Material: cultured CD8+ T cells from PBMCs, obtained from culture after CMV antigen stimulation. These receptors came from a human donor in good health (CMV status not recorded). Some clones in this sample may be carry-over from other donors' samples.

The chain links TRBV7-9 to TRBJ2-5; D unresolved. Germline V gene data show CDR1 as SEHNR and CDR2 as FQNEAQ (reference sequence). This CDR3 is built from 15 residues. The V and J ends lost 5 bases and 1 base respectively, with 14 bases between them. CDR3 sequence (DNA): TGTGCCAGCAGCCAAGGAGCGTCCTCCCAAGAGACCCAGTACTTC. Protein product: CASSQGASSQETQYF.

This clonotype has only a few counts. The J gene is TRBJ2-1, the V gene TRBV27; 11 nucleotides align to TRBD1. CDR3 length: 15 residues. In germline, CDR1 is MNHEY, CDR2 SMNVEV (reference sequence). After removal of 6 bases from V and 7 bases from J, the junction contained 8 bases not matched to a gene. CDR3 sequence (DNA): TGTGCCAGCAGAACCGGGACAGGGGGTAAGAATGAGCAGTTCTTC. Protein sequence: CASRTGTGGKNEQFF.

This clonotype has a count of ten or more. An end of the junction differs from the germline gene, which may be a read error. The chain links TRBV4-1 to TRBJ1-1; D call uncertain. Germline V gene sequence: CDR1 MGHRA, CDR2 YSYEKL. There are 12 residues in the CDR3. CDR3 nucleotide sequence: TGTGCCAGCAGTCAGGTGAACACTGAAGCTTTCTTT. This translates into CASSQVNTEAFF.

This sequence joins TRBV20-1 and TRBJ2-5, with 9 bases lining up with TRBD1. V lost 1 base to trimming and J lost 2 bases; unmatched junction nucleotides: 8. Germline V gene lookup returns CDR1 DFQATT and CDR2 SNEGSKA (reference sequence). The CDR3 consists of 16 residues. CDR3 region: CSARARGTGIQETQYF. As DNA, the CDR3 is TGCAGTGCTAGAGCCCGAGGGACAGGGATTCAAGAGACCCAGTACTTC.

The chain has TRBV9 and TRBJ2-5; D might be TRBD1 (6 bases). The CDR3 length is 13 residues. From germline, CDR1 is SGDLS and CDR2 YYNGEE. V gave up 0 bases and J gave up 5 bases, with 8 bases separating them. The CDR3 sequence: CASSVAGVETQYF. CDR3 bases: TGTGCCAGCAGCGTAGCAGGGGTGGAGACCCAGTACTTC.

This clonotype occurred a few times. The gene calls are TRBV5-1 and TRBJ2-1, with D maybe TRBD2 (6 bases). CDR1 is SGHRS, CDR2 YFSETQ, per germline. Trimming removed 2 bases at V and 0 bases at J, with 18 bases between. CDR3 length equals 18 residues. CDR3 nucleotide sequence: TGCGCCAGCAGCTTCTTTTCCCCGGGACTCTTCTCCTACAATGAGCAGTTCTTC. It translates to CASSFFSPGLFSYNEQFF.

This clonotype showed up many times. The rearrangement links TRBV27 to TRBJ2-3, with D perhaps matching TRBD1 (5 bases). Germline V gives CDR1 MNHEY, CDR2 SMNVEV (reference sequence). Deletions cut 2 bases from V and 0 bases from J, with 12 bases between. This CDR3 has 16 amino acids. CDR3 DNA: TGTGCCAGCAGTTTAATCAGGGCTTTGAGCACAGATACGCAGTATTTT. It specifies CASSLIRALSTDTQYF.

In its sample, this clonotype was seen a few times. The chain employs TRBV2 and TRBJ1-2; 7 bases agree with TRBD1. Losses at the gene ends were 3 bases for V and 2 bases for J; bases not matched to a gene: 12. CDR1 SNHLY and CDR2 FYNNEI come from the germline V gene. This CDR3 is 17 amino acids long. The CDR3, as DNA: TGTGCCAGCAGTGACTTTGGAGAGGGGGCTACCAACTATGGCTACACCTTC. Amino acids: CASSDFGEGATNYGYTF.

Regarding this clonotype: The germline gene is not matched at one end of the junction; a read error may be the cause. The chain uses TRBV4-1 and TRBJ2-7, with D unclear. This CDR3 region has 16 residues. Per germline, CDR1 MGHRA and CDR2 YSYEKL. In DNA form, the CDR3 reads TGTGCCAGCAGCCAAGTCCCCGACTCGAGCTCCTACGAGCAGTACTTC. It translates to CASSQVPDSSSYEQYF.

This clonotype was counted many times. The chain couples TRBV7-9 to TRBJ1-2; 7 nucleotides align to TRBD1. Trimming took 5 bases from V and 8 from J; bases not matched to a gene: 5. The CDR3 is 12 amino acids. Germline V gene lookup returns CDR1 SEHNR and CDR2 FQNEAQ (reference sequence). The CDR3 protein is CASSPGTAGYTF. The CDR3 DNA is TGTGCCAGCAGCCCCGGGACAGCCGGCTACACCTTC. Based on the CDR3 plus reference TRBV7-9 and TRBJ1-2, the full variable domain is DTGVSQNPRHKITKRGQNVTFRCDPISEHNRLYWYRQTLGQGPEFLTYFQNEAQLEKSRLLSDRFSAERPKGSFSTLEIQRTEQGDSAMYLCASSPGTAGYTFGSGTRLTVV.

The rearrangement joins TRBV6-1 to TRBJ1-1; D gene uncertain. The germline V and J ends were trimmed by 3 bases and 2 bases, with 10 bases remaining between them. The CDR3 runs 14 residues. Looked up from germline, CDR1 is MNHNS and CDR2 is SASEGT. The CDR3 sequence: CASSEGIINTEAFF. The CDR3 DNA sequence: TGTGCCAGCAGTGAGGGGATTATAAACACTGAAGCTTTCTTT.

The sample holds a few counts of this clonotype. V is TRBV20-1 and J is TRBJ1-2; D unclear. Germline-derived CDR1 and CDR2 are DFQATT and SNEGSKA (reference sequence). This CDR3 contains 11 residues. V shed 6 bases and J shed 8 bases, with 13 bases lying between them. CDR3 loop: CSARVTRGYTF. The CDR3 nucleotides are TGCAGTGCCCGGGTTACGAGAGGCTACACCTTC.

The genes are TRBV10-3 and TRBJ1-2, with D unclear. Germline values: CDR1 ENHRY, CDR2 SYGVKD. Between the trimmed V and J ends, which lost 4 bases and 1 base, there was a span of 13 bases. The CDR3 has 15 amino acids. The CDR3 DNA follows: TGTGCCATCAGTGGCTCCCACAGTAATAACTATGGCTACACCTTC. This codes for CAISGSHSNNYGYTF.

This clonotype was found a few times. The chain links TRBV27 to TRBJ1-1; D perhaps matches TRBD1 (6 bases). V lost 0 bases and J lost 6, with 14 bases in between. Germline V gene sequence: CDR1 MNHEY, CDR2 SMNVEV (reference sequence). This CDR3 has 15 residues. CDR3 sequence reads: CASSLSRDTDAEAFF. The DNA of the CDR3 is TGTGCCAGCAGTTTATCGAGGGACACTGACGCTGAAGCTTTCTTT.

Here the CDR3 DNA reads TGTGCCAGCAGACCCGGGACGCAAGAGACCCAGTACTTC. As protein: CASRPGTQETQYF. This rearrangement joins TRBV7-9 to TRBJ2-5; TRBD1 or TRBD2 may be the D gene (5 bases each). The CDR3 sequence is 13 residues long. V dropped 6 bases and J dropped 2 bases, with 10 bases sitting between them. Germline CDR1 is SEHNR and CDR2 is FQNEAQ (reference sequence).

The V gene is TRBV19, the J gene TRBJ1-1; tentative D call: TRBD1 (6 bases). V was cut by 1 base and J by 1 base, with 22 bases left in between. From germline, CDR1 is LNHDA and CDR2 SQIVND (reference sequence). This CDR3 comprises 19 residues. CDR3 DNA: TGTGCCAGTAGTATAGCCTATAGCTTTAAACAGGGTTGGAACACTGAAGCTTTCTTT. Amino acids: CASSIAYSFKQGWNTEAFF.

The CDR3 loop reads CASSPPWGRDTQYF. DNA for the CDR3: TGTGCCAGCAGCCCACCATGGGGCCGGGATACGCAGTATTTT. The rearrangement links TRBV7-9 to TRBJ2-3, with D possibly TRBD1 on 5 matching bases. The CDR3 is 14 residues long. The ends were cut back, 5 bases at V and 6 bases at J, with 15 bases in the middle. Germline CDR1 is SEHNR and CDR2 is FQNEAQ (reference sequence).

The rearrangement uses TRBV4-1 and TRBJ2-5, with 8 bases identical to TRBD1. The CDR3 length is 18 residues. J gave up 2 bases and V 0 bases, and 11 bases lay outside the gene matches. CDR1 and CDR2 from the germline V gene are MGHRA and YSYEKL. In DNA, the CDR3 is TGCGCCAGCAGCCAAGAGGGGTTAGGACAGGGTAGGCAAGAGACCCAGTACTTC. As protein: CASSQEGLGQGRQETQYF.